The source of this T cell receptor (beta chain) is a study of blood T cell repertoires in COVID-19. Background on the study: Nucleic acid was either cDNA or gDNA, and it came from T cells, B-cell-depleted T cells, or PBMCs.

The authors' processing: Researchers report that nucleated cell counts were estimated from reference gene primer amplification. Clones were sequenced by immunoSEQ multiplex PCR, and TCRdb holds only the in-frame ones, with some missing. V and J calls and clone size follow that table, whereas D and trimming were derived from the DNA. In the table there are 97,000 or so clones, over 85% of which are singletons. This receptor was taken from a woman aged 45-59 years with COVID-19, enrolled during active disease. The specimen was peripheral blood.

The CDR3: CASSGGQNTEAFF. The DNA of the CDR3 is TGTGCCAGCAGCGGTGGACAGAACACTGAAGCTTTCTTT. The J gene is TRBJ1-1, the V gene TRBV9; TRBD1 is a possible D gene (5 bases). The ends were cut back, 3 bases at V and 1 base at J, with 7 bases in the middle. The CDR3 length is 13 residues. The germline CDR1 and CDR2 sequences are SGDLS and YYNGEE. Full variable domain (outside the CDR3, taken from reference TRBV9 and TRBJ1-1): DSGVTQTPKHLITATGQRVTLRCSPRSGDLSVYWYQQSLDQGLQFLIQYYNGEERAKGNILERFSAQQFPDLHSELNLSSLELGDSALYFCASSGGQNTEAFFGQGTRLTVV.